This T cell receptor beta chain was obtained from a study of blood T cell repertoires in COVID-19. Study background: Sites across the United States, Italy and Spain contributed samples from acute and convalescent COVID-19. In each case, the material was cDNA or gDNA derived from T cells, B-cell-depleted T cells, or PBMCs.

V gave up 4 bases and J gave up 4 bases; unmatched junction bases: 4. Germline loops: CDR1 SGHDT, CDR2 YYEEEE. The CDR3 consists of 13 residues. Original analysis: Counts of nucleated cells, estimated from reference gene primer amplification, were obtained. Profiling relied on immunoSEQ multiplex PCR, and the TCRdb table lists in-frame clones only, not all of them. That table supplies the V and J calls and clone size; D and trimming were determined from the DNA. The sample records 150,000 to 200,000 clones, more than 70% being singletons. The V call is TRBV5-6, the J call TRBJ2-5; 7 nucleotides align to TRBD1. The material sequenced was peripheral blood. This TCR derives from a human donor in a cohort sampled during active COVID-19. The CDR3 nucleotides are TGTGCCAGCAGCAGTACAGGGGCAGAGACCCAGTACTTC. It specifies CASSSTGAETQYF.